This T cell receptor beta chain was identified during a study of shared clonotypes between healthy human individuals. Study-wide results and caveats: It was only blood that was sampled, and tissue repertoires likely differ. Rarefaction revealed incomplete sorted-subset sequencing despite large depth. Richness estimates generally favored naive over memory subsets.

Germline V gene sequence: CDR1 LNHNV, CDR2 YYDKDF (reference sequence). The CDR3 sequence is 14 residues long. V was cut by 5 bases and J by 9 bases, with 17 bases left in between. Genomic DNA (from each subset) was split evenly across several immunoSEQ plates. Produced via immunoSEQ multiplex PCR; TCRdb's table is partial and in-frame only. The sample includes millions of clones, more than 80% of them seen just once. For this clone: Its antigen is unidentified.

Sample: naive CD4+ T cells from PBMCs. Subset given: CD45RA+ positively selected. V is TRBV15 and J is TRBJ2-1; D unclear. The clonotype comes from a young man in good health. Some clones in this sample may be carry-over from other donors' samples. This CDR3 reads CATSLLGSSLEQFF. The DNA for the CDR3 is TGTGCCACCAGCCTCCTGGGCAGCTCGCTTGAGCAGTTCTTC. Full variable domain (remainder filled in from reference TRBV15 and TRBJ2-1): DAMVIQNPRYQVTQFGKPVTLSCSQTLNHNVMYWYQQKSSQAPKLLFHYYDKDFNNEADTPDNFQSRRPNTSFCFLDIRSPGLGDTAMYLCATSLLGSSLEQFFGPGTRLTVL.